This TCR beta chain was captured by sequencing in a study of shared clonotypes between healthy human individuals. On the study more broadly: Per donor, three plates held CD4 naive cells, three held CD4 memory, two held CD8 naive and one held CD8 memory.

Between the trimmed V and J ends, which lost 4 bases and 7 bases, there was a span of 11 bases. Per the germline V gene, CDR1 is SEHNR and CDR2 is FQNEAQ (reference sequence). The CDR3 is made up of 13 amino acids. Some clones are missing from TCRdb's copy, which holds only in-frame ones; the method was immunoSEQ multiplex PCR. Of 1.5 million to 2.5 million clones listed, about 95% are singletons. It was CD45RO-negative cells, positively selected for CCR7, that made up naive CD8 cells, with terminally differentiated effector memory CD45RA+ cells excluded. On this clone: The antigen is not known.

Notes on the study in general: When naive CD4 clonotypes were compared across a handful of donors, approximately 4.9% were shared. Non-shared clonotypes displayed generation probabilities falling below those of clonotypes present in all four donors.

This clonotype was sampled from a man between 18 and 29 years old in good health. J is TRBJ2-1 and V is TRBV7-9; D not certain. The sample taken for sequencing was naive CD8+ T cells sorted from blood. The DNA of the CDR3 is TGTGCCAGCAGCTGGGAAGCGAGAAATGAGCAGTTCTTC. It is translated as CASSWEARNEQFF.